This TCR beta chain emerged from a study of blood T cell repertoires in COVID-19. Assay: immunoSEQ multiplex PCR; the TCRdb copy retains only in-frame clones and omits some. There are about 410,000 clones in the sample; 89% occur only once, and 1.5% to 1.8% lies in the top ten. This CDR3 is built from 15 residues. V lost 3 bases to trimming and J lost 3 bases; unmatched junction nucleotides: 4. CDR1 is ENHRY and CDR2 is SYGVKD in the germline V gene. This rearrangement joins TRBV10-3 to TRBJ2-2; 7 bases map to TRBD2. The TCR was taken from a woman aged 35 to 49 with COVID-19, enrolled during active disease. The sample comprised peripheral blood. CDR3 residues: CAISDWGGDTGELFF. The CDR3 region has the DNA TGTGCCATCAGTGATTGGGGGGGAGACACCGGGGAGCTGTTTTTT.